The clone carrying this TCR beta chain was seen ten or more times. MiXCR, applied by TCRdb to the 5' RACE reads, yields one record per CDR3 protein. The table has tens of thousands of distinct CDR3 sequences, about 6% seen once. The sample comes from a study of neurological immune-mediated disorders. Germline V lookup: CDR1 SGHTS, CDR2 YDEGEE. Trimming pared 2 bases from V and 0 bases from J, leaving 12 bases between. The length of the CDR3 is 15 residues. The sequenced sample consisted of CD4+ T cells from blood. The chain has TRBV5-8 and TRBJ2-7; D is ambiguous. The clonotype originates from a woman between 50 and 59 years old in good health. The CDR3 is CASSFYDSPSYEQYF. For the CDR3, the DNA is TGTGCCAGCAGCTTCTATGACTCGCCCTCCTACGAGCAGTACTTC.